A selection of T cell receptor beta chains follows, all from one sample in a study of post-analysis software for immune sequencing data. TCRdb called the PCR reads again in MiXCR, with one record for every CDR3 protein. Of 150,000 to 200,000 distinct CDR3 sequences in the sample, roughly 30% were seen once. Sequencing was carried out using blood. These receptors were collected from a girl between 10 and 17 years old with multiple sclerosis. Both conserved end residues are part of each CDR3. Each record gives: CDR3 DNA, CDR3 protein, V gene, D gene, clone size, J gene. A D gene is named only where the DNA matches it firmly. The size field is filled for only some rows; it gives once, few, many or a size class.

cdr3_nt: TGTGCCAGCAGTTTAAAGTCAGGACTAGCGATTATATACGAGCAGTACTTC
cdr3_aa: CASSLKSGLAIIYEQYF
v_call: TRBV28
d_call: TRBD2
clone_size: .
j_call: TRBJ2-7

cdr3_nt: TGTGCCAGCAAAGGGGGGGGAGTGGGAGGCTTCCCCTACGAGCAGTACTTC
cdr3_aa: CASKGGGVGGFPYEQYF
v_call: TRBV27
d_call: .
clone_size: many
j_call: TRBJ2-7

cdr3_nt: TGTGCCAGCAGCCAGGACAGGGGTAACTATGGCTACACCTTC
cdr3_aa: CASSQDRGNYGYTF
v_call: TRBV3-1
d_call: TRBD1
clone_size: many
j_call: TRBJ1-2

cdr3_nt: TGTGCCAGCACCCCGCTAGCGGACTACGTCGAGCAGTACTTC
cdr3_aa: CASTPLADYVEQYF
v_call: TRBV2
d_call: TRBD2
clone_size: many
j_call: TRBJ2-7

cdr3_nt: TGTGCCTGTCAACCCGGGACAGGGGTCGAAAAACTGTTTTTT
cdr3_aa: CACQPGTGVEKLFF
v_call: TRBV30
d_call: TRBD1
clone_size: .
j_call: TRBJ1-4

cdr3_nt: TGTGCCAGCAGCTATCTGCGGGCAAGCACAGATACGCAGTATTTT
cdr3_aa: CASSYLRASTDTQYF
v_call: TRBV11-2
d_call: .
clone_size: few
j_call: TRBJ2-3

cdr3_nt: TGTGCCACCCAGATTAGCGGGCCCTTTGGGGAGGAGCAGTACTTC
cdr3_aa: CATQISGPFGEEQYF
v_call: TRBV7-2
d_call: TRBD2
clone_size: many
j_call: TRBJ2-7

cdr3_nt: TGCAGTGCATCCGCGGGGCGCAGGCCCCCTGGCTACACCTTC
cdr3_aa: CSASAGRRPPGYTF
v_call: TRBV20-1
d_call: .
clone_size: few
j_call: TRBJ1-2

cdr3_nt: TGTGCCAGCAGTATACGATCCGGGGAGGACGGCTACACCTTC
cdr3_aa: CASSIRSGEDGYTF
v_call: TRBV13
d_call: .
clone_size: many
j_call: TRBJ1-2

cdr3_nt: TGCAGTGTTGGAGGACTAGGGTTGAACTACGAGCAGTACTTC
cdr3_aa: CSVGGLGLNYEQYF
v_call: TRBV20-1
d_call: TRBD2
clone_size: many
j_call: TRBJ2-7

cdr3_nt: TGTGCCAGCCCGCTCTCAGGGGTACAGAACAATGAGCAGTTCTTC
cdr3_aa: CASPLSGVQNNEQFF
v_call: TRBV6-2/TRBV6-3
d_call: .
clone_size: few
j_call: TRBJ2-1

cdr3_nt: TGTGCCAGTAGTAACTTAGGGCTGATTACAGGGCCGGGGCAGCCCCAGCATTTT
cdr3_aa: CASSNLGLITGPGQPQHF
v_call: TRBV19
d_call: .
clone_size: few
j_call: TRBJ1-5

cdr3_nt: TGTGCCAGCAGCCTCACGGACAGCGGGGGGAACACTGAAGCTTTCTTT
cdr3_aa: CASSLTDSGGNTEAFF
v_call: TRBV14
d_call: .
clone_size: .
j_call: TRBJ1-1

cdr3_nt: TGTGCCAGCAGCTTAGATCCAGGGCCAAGGAATGAGCAGTTCTTC
cdr3_aa: CASSLDPGPRNEQFF
v_call: TRBV11-3
d_call: .
clone_size: .
j_call: TRBJ2-1

cdr3_nt: TGTGCCAGCAGCCAAGATGGGGGGAGCGAGCAGTACTTC
cdr3_aa: CASSQDGGSEQYF
v_call: TRBV3-1
d_call: .
clone_size: .
j_call: TRBJ2-7

cdr3_nt: TGTGCCAGCAGCCGCGGACAGGGATACAATGAGCAGTTCTTC
cdr3_aa: CASSRGQGYNEQFF
v_call: TRBV7-7
d_call: TRBD1
clone_size: many
j_call: TRBJ2-1

cdr3_nt: TGCAGTGCGCCTCGCGGGGGATCCGATACGCAGTATTTT
cdr3_aa: CSAPRGGSDTQYF
v_call: TRBV20-1
d_call: TRBD2
clone_size: .
j_call: TRBJ2-3

cdr3_nt: TGTGCCAGCAGCATCCTAGGAGCGGGAGGCGGCAATGAGCAGTTCTTC
cdr3_aa: CASSILGAGGGNEQFF
v_call: TRBV7-9
d_call: TRBD2
clone_size: few
j_call: TRBJ2-1

cdr3_nt: TGTGCCACCAGCGGGGACAGGGCGAATGGCTACACCTTC
cdr3_aa: CATSGDRANGYTF
v_call: TRBV15
d_call: TRBD1
clone_size: many
j_call: TRBJ1-2

cdr3_nt: TGTGCCATCGGCCGCGACAGGGGGATGAACACCGGGGAGCTGTTTTTT
cdr3_aa: CAIGRDRGMNTGELFF
v_call: TRBV10-3
d_call: TRBD1
clone_size: few
j_call: TRBJ2-2

cdr3_nt: TGTGCCAGCAGCTTGGACAGCAGCCCCCTTTCCTACGAGCAGTACTTC
cdr3_aa: CASSLDSSPLSYEQYF
v_call: TRBV5-5
d_call: .
clone_size: many
j_call: TRBJ2-7

cdr3_nt: TGTGCCGGCAGCTTAGGGACAGGGGACACAGATACGCAGTATTTT
cdr3_aa: CAGSLGTGDTDTQYF
v_call: TRBV7-9
d_call: TRBD1
clone_size: .
j_call: TRBJ2-3

cdr3_nt: TGCAGTGCTAGAGGCCCGGGCGCTAACGTCCTGACTTTC
cdr3_aa: CSARGPGANVLTF
v_call: TRBV20-1
d_call: .
clone_size: many
j_call: TRBJ2-6

cdr3_nt: TGCGCCAGCAGCTTGGAAAAGACAGGCGCAGATACGCAGTATTTT
cdr3_aa: CASSLEKTGADTQYF
v_call: TRBV5-1
d_call: .
clone_size: .
j_call: TRBJ2-3

cdr3_nt: TGCGCCAGCTATGAAGGGGCCCCGAATGAGCAGTTCTTC
cdr3_aa: CASYEGAPNEQFF
v_call: TRBV5-1
d_call: .
clone_size: .
j_call: TRBJ2-1

cdr3_nt: TGCAGCGTCCTGGGGCAGGGGGCTAGCACAGATACGCAGTATTTT
cdr3_aa: CSVLGQGASTDTQYF
v_call: TRBV29-1
d_call: TRBD1
clone_size: many
j_call: TRBJ2-3

cdr3_nt: TGTGCCAGCAGGGCAGGGGCACTTGCAGATACGCAGTATTTT
cdr3_aa: CASRAGALADTQYF
v_call: TRBV7-2
d_call: .
clone_size: .
j_call: TRBJ2-3

cdr3_nt: TGTGCCAGCAGCTGGTCAGGGGCGCAGACCCAGTACTTC
cdr3_aa: CASSWSGAQTQYF
v_call: TRBV7-2
d_call: .
clone_size: few
j_call: TRBJ2-5

cdr3_nt: TGCGCCAGCAGCCAAACAGAACCCCTCTCCTACGAGCAGTACTTC
cdr3_aa: CASSQTEPLSYEQYF
v_call: TRBV4-1
d_call: .
clone_size: many
j_call: TRBJ2-7

cdr3_nt: TGTGCCAGCAGCTTAGGGGACAGTTCCAATCAGCCCCAGCATTTT
cdr3_aa: CASSLGDSSNQPQHF
v_call: TRBV7-9
d_call: TRBD1
clone_size: few
j_call: TRBJ1-5

cdr3_nt: TGTGCCAGCAGACCCGGACTAGCGGGAGGGCAGGAGACCCAGTACTTC
cdr3_aa: CASRPGLAGGQETQYF
v_call: TRBV6-5
d_call: TRBD2
clone_size: few
j_call: TRBJ2-5

cdr3_nt: TGCGCCAGCAGCTTTCTAACAGGGGACGATGGGACCTACGAGCAGTACTTC
cdr3_aa: CASSFLTGDDGTYEQYF
v_call: TRBV5-1
d_call: TRBD1
clone_size: many
j_call: TRBJ2-7

cdr3_nt: TGTGCCAGCAGCTTTGGATGGGAGCTCGGTTACAATGAGCAGTTCTTC
cdr3_aa: CASSFGWELGYNEQFF
v_call: TRBV5-6
d_call: .
clone_size: many
j_call: TRBJ2-1

cdr3_nt: TGTGCCAGTAGAACCTTGGGAGACTATGGCTACACCTTC
cdr3_aa: CASRTLGDYGYTF
v_call: TRBV19
d_call: .
clone_size: few
j_call: TRBJ1-2

cdr3_nt: TGCAGCGCTACCCTGGACCTAAGCTCCTACGAGCAGTACTTC
cdr3_aa: CSATLDLSSYEQYF
v_call: TRBV29-1
d_call: .
clone_size: .
j_call: TRBJ2-7

cdr3_nt: TGCAGTGCTACGCATTCGACCGTCGAAAAACTGTTTTTT
cdr3_aa: CSATHSTVEKLFF
v_call: TRBV20-1
d_call: .
clone_size: .
j_call: TRBJ1-4

cdr3_nt: TGTGCCAGCAGCGTAGATCCAGTGAACACTGAAGCTTTCTTT
cdr3_aa: CASSVDPVNTEAFF
v_call: TRBV9
d_call: .
clone_size: few
j_call: TRBJ1-1

cdr3_nt: TGCAGCGTCCTTGGGACTAGCGGCATACCAACCTACGAGCAGTACTTC
cdr3_aa: CSVLGTSGIPTYEQYF
v_call: TRBV29-1
d_call: TRBD2
clone_size: many
j_call: TRBJ2-7

cdr3_nt: TGTGCCAGCAGCCTTAGCGTCCTAGCGGGATACGAGCAGTACTTC
cdr3_aa: CASSLSVLAGYEQYF
v_call: TRBV7-9
d_call: TRBD2
clone_size: many
j_call: TRBJ2-7

cdr3_nt: TGTGCCAGCAGTTTGGGGACTAGCGGAGAGACCCAGTACTTC
cdr3_aa: CASSLGTSGETQYF
v_call: TRBV7-7
d_call: TRBD2
clone_size: .
j_call: TRBJ2-5

cdr3_nt: TGTGCCATCAGTGAGGGGCGGGCGAGCTCCTACAATGAGCAGTTCTTC
cdr3_aa: CAISEGRASSYNEQFF
v_call: TRBV10-3
d_call: .
clone_size: few
j_call: TRBJ2-1

cdr3_nt: TGTGCCAGCAGCGTTGGGCAGTTTTACGAGCAGTACTTC
cdr3_aa: CASSVGQFYEQYF
v_call: TRBV5-5
d_call: .
clone_size: once
j_call: TRBJ2-7

cdr3_nt: TGCAGTGCTACGACAGGGCGCCAAGAGACCCAGTACTTC
cdr3_aa: CSATTGRQETQYF
v_call: TRBV20-1
d_call: TRBD1
clone_size: .
j_call: TRBJ2-5

cdr3_nt: TGCAGTGCTAGCAGGACTAGCGGTCGAACAGATACGCAGTATTTT
cdr3_aa: CSASRTSGRTDTQYF
v_call: TRBV20-1
d_call: TRBD2
clone_size: many
j_call: TRBJ2-3

cdr3_nt: TGTGCCAGCAGTCCCCTACTAGCGGGTATTGGGTACGAGCAGTACTTC
cdr3_aa: CASSPLLAGIGYEQYF
v_call: TRBV28
d_call: TRBD2
clone_size: many
j_call: TRBJ2-7

cdr3_nt: TGTGCCAGCACCTGGACCTCGGGGGCAGGGTACAATGAGCGGTTCTTC
cdr3_aa: CASTWTSGAGYNERFF
v_call: TRBV11-2
d_call: .
clone_size: .
j_call: TRBJ2-1

cdr3_nt: TGCGCCAGCAGCTCGGGACAGGGGTACTATGGCTACACCTTC
cdr3_aa: CASSSGQGYYGYTF
v_call: TRBV5-1
d_call: TRBD1
clone_size: many
j_call: TRBJ1-2

cdr3_nt: TGCAGCGTTCACATCCTAGATGACGAGCAGTACTTC
cdr3_aa: CSVHILDDEQYF
v_call: TRBV29-1
d_call: .
clone_size: many
j_call: TRBJ2-7

cdr3_nt: TGTGCCAGCAGCCCTCAGAGTTTACAGGCGGGTGTCAATGAGCAGTTCTTC
cdr3_aa: CASSPQSLQAGVNEQFF
v_call: TRBV7-2
d_call: .
clone_size: medium-sized
j_call: TRBJ2-1

cdr3_nt: TGTGCCAGCAGCGTAGGACTAGCAGAAGAGACCCAGTACTTC
cdr3_aa: CASSVGLAEETQYF
v_call: TRBV9
d_call: TRBD2
clone_size: few
j_call: TRBJ2-5

cdr3_nt: TGTGCCAGCAGAGCCCCGAGACCCAGCACAGATACGCAGTATTTT
cdr3_aa: CASRAPRPSTDTQYF
v_call: TRBV12-3/TRBV12-4
d_call: .
clone_size: many
j_call: TRBJ2-3

cdr3_nt: TGTGCCAGCAGCGTAGGTGGGCAGAGTTGGAGCTCCTACAATGAGCAGTTCTTC
cdr3_aa: CASSVGGQSWSSYNEQFF
v_call: TRBV9
d_call: .
clone_size: once
j_call: TRBJ2-1

cdr3_nt: TGTGCCAGCTGCAAATCAGGGGGACCAGATACGCAGTATTTT
cdr3_aa: CASCKSGGPDTQYF
v_call: TRBV10-3
d_call: TRBD1
clone_size: .
j_call: TRBJ2-3

cdr3_nt: TGTGCCAGCAGTGCCGGCGAGGGACAGGGCCAGTACGAGCAGTACTTC
cdr3_aa: CASSAGEGQGQYEQYF
v_call: TRBV25-1
d_call: TRBD1
clone_size: many
j_call: TRBJ2-7

cdr3_nt: TGTGCCAGCAAGTCTTTGACCGGGAATACGCAGTATTTT
cdr3_aa: CASKSLTGNTQYF
v_call: TRBV6-1
d_call: .
clone_size: .
j_call: TRBJ2-3

cdr3_nt: TGCAGTGCTAGAGAAGCAGGTAGAGGGGATCAGCCCCAGCATTTT
cdr3_aa: CSAREAGRGDQPQHF
v_call: TRBV20-1
d_call: .
clone_size: many
j_call: TRBJ1-5

cdr3_nt: TGCGCCAGCAGCTCGACAGGGGATGAAAAACTGTTTTTT
cdr3_aa: CASSSTGDEKLFF
v_call: TRBV5-1
d_call: TRBD1
clone_size: few
j_call: TRBJ1-4

cdr3_nt: TGCAGTGCTAGAGGGGTTAGCGGGACCCACGAGCAGTACTTC
cdr3_aa: CSARGVSGTHEQYF
v_call: TRBV20-1
d_call: TRBD2
clone_size: few
j_call: TRBJ2-7

cdr3_nt: TGTGCCACCAGTGATGAGAATACGCAGTATTTT
cdr3_aa: CATSDENTQYF
v_call: TRBV24-1
d_call: .
clone_size: many
j_call: TRBJ2-3

cdr3_nt: TGTGCCAGCAGCCCTTCTAGCGGAGTCCCCTACAATGAGCAGTTCTTC
cdr3_aa: CASSPSSGVPYNEQFF
v_call: TRBV7-6
d_call: TRBD2
clone_size: many
j_call: TRBJ2-1